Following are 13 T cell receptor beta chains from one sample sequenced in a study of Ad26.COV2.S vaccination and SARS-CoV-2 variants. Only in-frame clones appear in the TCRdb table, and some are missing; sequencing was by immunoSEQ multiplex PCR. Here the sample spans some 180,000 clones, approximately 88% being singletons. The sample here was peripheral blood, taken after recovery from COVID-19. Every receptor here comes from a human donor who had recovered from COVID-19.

CDR3 sequence (DNA): TGTGCCAGCAGCCAAGAACTAGCGGGAGGAACAGATACGCAGTATTTT. Its translation: CASSQELAGGTDTQYF. The chain couples TRBV3-1 (or the pseudogene TRBV3-2) to TRBJ2-3; 12 bases are shared with TRBD2. The V gene's germline CDR1 is LGHDT and CDR2 YNNKEL (reference sequence). With 0 bases clipped from V and 3 bases from J, the junction kept 1 base outside the gene matches. This CDR3 region has 16 residues.

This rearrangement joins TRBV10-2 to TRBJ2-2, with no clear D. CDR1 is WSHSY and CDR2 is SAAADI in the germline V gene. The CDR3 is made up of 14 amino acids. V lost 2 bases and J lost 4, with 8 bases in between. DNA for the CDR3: TGCGCCAGCAGTGAGAGTGGGATCACCGGGGAGCTGTTTTTT. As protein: CASSESGITGELFF.

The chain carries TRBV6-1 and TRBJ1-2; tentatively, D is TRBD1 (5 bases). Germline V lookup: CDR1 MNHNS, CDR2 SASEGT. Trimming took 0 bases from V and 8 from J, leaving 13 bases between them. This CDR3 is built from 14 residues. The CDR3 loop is CASSEAEGSEGYTF. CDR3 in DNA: TGTGCCAGCAGTGAAGCGGAGGGGTCGGAAGGCTACACCTTC.

In nucleotides, the CDR3 is TGCGCCAGCAGCTTGGATGGGTGGAACACCGGGGAGCTGTTTTTT. Translating gives CASSLDGWNTGELFF. The gene calls are TRBV5-1 and TRBJ2-2; no firm D call. The V end was cut by 0 bases, the J end by 1 base, with 7 bases between. Germline CDR1 is SGHRS and CDR2 is YFSETQ. The CDR3 spans 15 residues.

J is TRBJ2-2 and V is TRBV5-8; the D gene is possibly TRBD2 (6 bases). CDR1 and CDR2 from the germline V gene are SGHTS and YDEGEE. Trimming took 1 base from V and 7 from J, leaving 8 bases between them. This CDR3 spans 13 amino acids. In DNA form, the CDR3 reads TGTGCCAGCAGCTTGCGGCGGGGCGGGGAGCTGTTTTTT. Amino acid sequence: CASSLRRGGELFF.

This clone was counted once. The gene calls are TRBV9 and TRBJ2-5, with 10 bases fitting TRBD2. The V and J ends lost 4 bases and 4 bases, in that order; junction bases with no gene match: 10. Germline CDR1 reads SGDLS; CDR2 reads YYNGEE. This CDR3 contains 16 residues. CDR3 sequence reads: CASSPRGSGRPETQYF. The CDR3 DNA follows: TGTGCCAGCAGCCCCCGAGGTAGCGGGAGGCCAGAGACCCAGTACTTC.

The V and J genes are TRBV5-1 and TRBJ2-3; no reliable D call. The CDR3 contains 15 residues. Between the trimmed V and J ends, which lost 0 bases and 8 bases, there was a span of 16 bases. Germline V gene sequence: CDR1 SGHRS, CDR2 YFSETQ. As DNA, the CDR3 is TGCGCCAGCAGCTTGGAGGTGATCCACAGTGGTACGCAGTATTTT. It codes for CASSLEVIHSGTQYF.

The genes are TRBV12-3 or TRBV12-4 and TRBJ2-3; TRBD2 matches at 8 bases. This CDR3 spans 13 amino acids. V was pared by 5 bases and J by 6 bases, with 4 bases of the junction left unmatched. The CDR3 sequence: CASSRTSWDTQYF. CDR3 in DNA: TGTGCCAGCAGTCGGACTAGCTGGGATACGCAGTATTTT.

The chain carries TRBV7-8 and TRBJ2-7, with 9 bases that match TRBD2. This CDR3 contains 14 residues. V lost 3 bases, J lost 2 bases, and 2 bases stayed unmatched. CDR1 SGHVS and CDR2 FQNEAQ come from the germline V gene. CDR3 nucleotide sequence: TGTGCCAGCAGCTTTGCGGGAGGGACCTACGAGCAGTACTTC. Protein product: CASSFAGGTYEQYF.

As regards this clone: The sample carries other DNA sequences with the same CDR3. The CDR3 loop reads CASSEGSYGYTF. DNA for the CDR3: TGTGCCAGCAGTGAAGGTTCCTATGGCTACACCTTC. The chain employs TRBV6-1 and TRBJ1-2; D not resolved. The CDR3 contains 12 residues. CDR1 and CDR2 from the germline V gene are MNHNS and SASEGT. The V gene lost 1 base and the J gene lost 4 bases, with 4 bases spanning the gap.

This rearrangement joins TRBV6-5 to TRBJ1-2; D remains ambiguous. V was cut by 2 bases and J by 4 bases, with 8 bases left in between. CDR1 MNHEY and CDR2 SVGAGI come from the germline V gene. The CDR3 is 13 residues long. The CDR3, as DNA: TGTGCCAGCAGTTACAGGGCGGGCTATGGCTACACCTTC. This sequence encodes CASSYRAGYGYTF.

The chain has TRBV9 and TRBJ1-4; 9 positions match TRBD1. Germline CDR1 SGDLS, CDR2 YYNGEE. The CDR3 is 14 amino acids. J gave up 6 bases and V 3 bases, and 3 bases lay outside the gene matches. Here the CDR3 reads CASSAQGADEKLFF. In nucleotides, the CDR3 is TGTGCCAGCAGCGCACAGGGGGCTGATGAAAAACTGTTTTTT.

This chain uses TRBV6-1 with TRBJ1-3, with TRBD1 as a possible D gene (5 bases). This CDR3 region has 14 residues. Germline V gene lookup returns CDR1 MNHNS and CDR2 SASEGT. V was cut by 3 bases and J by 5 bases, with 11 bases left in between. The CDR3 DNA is TGTGCCAGCAGTGATGCGGGACGGAGAAACACCATATATTTT. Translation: CASSDAGRRNTIYF.